Listed below are T cell receptor beta chains from one sample, sequenced in a study of blood T cell repertoires in COVID-19. This table comes from immunoSEQ multiplex PCR, and its TCRdb copy is limited to in-frame clones, with some not included. The top ten hold approximately 2% of the sample, which has around 450,000 clones, 87% seen once. The sequencing input was PBMCs or T cells enriched from blood (not recorded which). Receptors originate from a woman in her late teens or twenties with acute COVID-19. Each CDR3 is given with its conserved first and last residue. D genes are given only for firm matches. For some rows the clone size is stated as once, few or many, or as a class when expanded; others skip it.

j_call clone_size v_call d_call cdr3_nt cdr3_aa
TRBJ2-5 NA TRBV28 NA TGTGCCAGCAGTGTAACAGGGTTGGGGGAGACCCAGTACTTC CASSVTGLGETQYF
TRBJ1-4 NA TRBV30 NA TGTGCCTGGAGTCATGGGGCGACGTTGAATGAAAAACTGTTTTTT CAWSHGATLNEKLFF
TRBJ2-7 once TRBV12-5 TRBD2 TGTGCTAGTATGGCTAGCGGATCCTACGAGCAGTACTTC CASMASGSYEQYF
TRBJ1-3 NA TRBV4-3 TRBD1 TGCGCCAGCAGCCTCGGGACAGGGGGCCTTGGTGGAAACACCATATATTTT CASSLGTGGLGGNTIYF
TRBJ2-3 NA TRBV7-9 NA TGTGCCAGCAGCTTTGTACGGAGCACAGATACGCAGTATTTT CASSFVRSTDTQYF
TRBJ1-1 few TRBV30 NA TGTGCCTGGAGTGAGGCGGGGGCTTCGAACACTGAAGCTTTCTTT CAWSEAGASNTEAFF
TRBJ1-5 NA TRBV5-5 NA TGTGCCAGCAGCACAAAGGGACATAGCAATCAGCCCCAGCATTTT CASSTKGHSNQPQHF
TRBJ1-1 NA TRBV27 TRBD1 TGTGCCAGCGCCTTTCGGACAGGGAACACTGAAGCTTTCTTT CASAFRTGNTEAFF
TRBJ1-6 NA TRBV18 NA TGTGCCAGCTCACCACCTGGAGCGGACTCACCCCTCCACTTT CASSPPGADSPLHF
TRBJ2-7 NA TRBV7-9 TRBD1 TGTGCCAGCAGCGGAGAGGACAGGAGTCCCTACGAGCAGTACTTC CASSGEDRSPYEQYF
TRBJ1-1 NA TRBV10-2 NA TGCGCCAGCAGTGACAGGGAAGGCACTGAAGCTTTCTTT CASSDREGTEAFF
TRBJ1-1 NA TRBV7-9 TRBD1 TGTGCCAGCAGCCTTACAGGGGACACTGAAGCTTTCTTT CASSLTGDTEAFF
TRBJ2-6 once TRBV3-1/TRBV3-2 NA TGTGCCAGCAGCCGAGCCCTTATTAACTCTGGGGCCAACGTCCTGACTTTC CASSRALINSGANVLTF
TRBJ1-3 NA TRBV19 NA TGTGCCAGTAGTACCTACTCTGGAAACACCATATATTTT CASSTYSGNTIYF